These T cell receptor beta chains were read from a single sample in a study of T-cell memory formation after mild COVID-19. Each CDR3 protein gets one entry after TCRdb re-called the 5' RACE reads with MiXCR. In the table there are some 210,000 distinct CDR3 sequences, approximately 20% of which are singletons. Sequencing used PBMCs or a T cell subset sorted from them (not recorded which). Receptors originate from an adult woman who had mild COVID-19 (a few samples of this study predate the infection). Cell type and time point are not known. The CDR3 runs from the conserved cysteine through the conserved F or W. A D gene is named only where the DNA matches it firmly. Clone size is given for some rows only: seen once, a few or many times, or a class if the clone is expanded.

d_call clone_size j_call v_call cdr3_nt cdr3_aa
TRBD1 few TRBJ2-3 TRBV7-2 TGTGCCAGCAGCCGACTACGTGGCGGACAGGGGAGCACAGATACGCAGTATTTT CASSRLRGGQGSTDTQYF
TRBD1 NA TRBJ1-1 TRBV12-3/TRBV12-4 TGTGCCAGCAGCCCTCCAACCGGGACAGTCTACCTGAACACTGAAGCTTTCTTT CASSPPTGTVYLNTEAFF
NA NA TRBJ1-2 TRBV20-1 TGCAGTGCTAAAATAAGAGGGGCAGACTATGGCTACACCTTC CSAKIRGADYGYTF
TRBD1 NA TRBJ1-4 TRBV29-1 TGCAGCGTGGGGCGACAGGGGGCTAATGAAAAACTGTTTTTT CSVGRQGANEKLFF
TRBD2 NA TRBJ2-5 TRBV20-1 TGCAGTGCCCCAACTAGCGGGAGGGCCCGAGAGACCCAGTACTTC CSAPTSGRARETQYF
TRBD2 NA TRBJ2-7 TRBV7-2 TGTGCCAGCAGCTTCTCAGCGGGGCCCGGCTACGAGCAGTACTTC CASSFSAGPGYEQYF
NA NA TRBJ1-6 TRBV7-8 TGTGCCAGCAGCATCGGGACATGGAATTCACCCCTCCACTTT CASSIGTWNSPLHF
NA few TRBJ2-7 TRBV10-3 TGTGCCATCAGTGAAAACAGCTACGAGCAGTACTTC CAISENSYEQYF
NA NA TRBJ1-2 TRBV21-1 TGTGCCAGCCCTGTAGGGGGCTTAGGGAACTATGGCTACACCTTC CASPVGGLGNYGYTF
TRBD1 NA TRBJ2-7 TRBV5-1 TGCGCCAGCAGCTACGGGACAGGGACCTACGAGCAGTACTTC CASSYGTGTYEQYF
NA NA TRBJ1-2 TRBV20-1 TGCAGTGCTAGAGATCGAAGATCCTATGGCTACACCTTC CSARDRRSYGYTF
NA few TRBJ2-7 TRBV20-1 TGCAGTGCTAGAGCCCGGACACCCAACAGGTACGAGCAGTACTTC CSARARTPNRYEQYF
NA NA TRBJ2-7 TRBV5-1 TGCGCCAGCACTGACTACTACGAGCAGTACTTC CASTDYYEQYF
TRBD2 many TRBJ2-1 TRBV12-3/TRBV12-4 TGTGCCAGCAGAGTAGCGGGAGGGATCTACAATGAGCAGTTCTTC CASRVAGGIYNEQFF
NA few TRBJ2-7 TRBV7-9 TGTGCCAGCAGCCTATTACAGCCTCGCTACGAGCAGTACTTC CASSLLQPRYEQYF
TRBD1 few TRBJ1-1 TRBV3-1 TGTGCCAGCAGCCTAACTTCCCCGGGACAGAAGAACACTGAAGCTTTCTTT CASSLTSPGQKNTEAFF
TRBD1 NA TRBJ1-6 TRBV6-5 TGTGCCAGCAGCTTTGACAGGGCCCGAAATTCACCCCTCCACTTT CASSFDRARNSPLHF
NA NA TRBJ1-1 TRBV7-2 TGTGCCAGCAGCACGGAATCGAACACTGAAGCTTTCTTT CASSTESNTEAFF
TRBD2 NA TRBJ2-1 TRBV11-3 TGTGCCAGCAGCGACGGCCTAGCGGGGAGGAATGAGCAGTTCTTC CASSDGLAGRNEQFF
NA NA TRBJ1-2 TRBV9 TGTGCCAGCAGCGTAGTGGGAACAGGGAGTAATGGCTACACCTTC CASSVVGTGSNGYTF
NA NA TRBJ2-5 TRBV7-2 TGTGCCAGCAGCTCCTGGACGGAAGAGACCCAGTACTTC CASSSWTEETQYF
NA few TRBJ2-7 TRBV4-1 TGCGCCAGCAGCCCCAGGCGGGGGACAGACGAATACGAGCAGTACTTC CASSPRRGTDEYEQYF
NA many TRBJ2-2 TRBV12-3/TRBV12-4 TGTGCCAGCAAAGGCTACAGGGTTACCGGGGAGCTGTTTTTT CASKGYRVTGELFF
TRBD1 few TRBJ1-4 TRBV15 TGTGCCACCACACCGTTGAGAGGGGGCGTAAAACTGTTTTTT CATTPLRGGVKLFF
NA few TRBJ2-7 TRBV12-3/TRBV12-4 TGTGCCAGCAGTTTGTTGGGACTGGGAGCCTACGAGCAGTACTTC CASSLLGLGAYEQYF
TRBD2 once TRBJ2-1 TRBV5-4 TGTGCCAGCAGCTCGCTACTAGCGGGAGGGGACAATGAGCAGTTCTTC CASSSLLAGGDNEQFF
NA many TRBJ1-5 TRBV7-2 TGTGCCAGCACCCCCGGGGGGGGAGGTCAGCCCCAGCATTTT CASTPGGGGQPQHF
TRBD1 NA TRBJ2-7 TRBV11-2 TGTGCCAGCAGCACGGACAGGCTCTCCTACGAGCAGTACTTC CASSTDRLSYEQYF
TRBD1 NA TRBJ2-2 TRBV24-1 TGTGCCACCAGCGGGACAGGGGGTACCGGGGAGCTGTTTTTT CATSGTGGTGELFF
TRBD2 many TRBJ2-1 TRBV20-1 TGCAGTACTAGCGTTAGCTCCTACAATGAGCAGTTCTTC CSTSVSSYNEQFF